The T cell receptor beta chain under discussion was sequenced for a study of T-cell memory formation after mild COVID-19. CDR3 size: 15 residues. The V and J ends lost 7 bases and 1 base, in that order; junction bases with no gene match: 3. TCRdb re-analysed the 5' RACE reads in MiXCR, keeping a single row per CDR3 protein. The profile shows about 260,000 distinct CDR3 sequences, approximately 8.4% of them singletons. What was sequenced was PBMCs or a T cell subset sorted from them (not recorded which). The receptor comes from a man between 18 and 35 years old who had mild COVID-19 (a few samples of this study predate the infection). Cell type and time point are not known. The chain is built from TRBV12-3 or TRBV12-4 and TRBJ2-2, with 10 positions matching TRBD2. The CDR3 bases are TGTGCCAGCACTCGGACTAGCGGGAACACCGGGGAGCTGTTTTTT. It specifies CASTRTSGNTGELFF.